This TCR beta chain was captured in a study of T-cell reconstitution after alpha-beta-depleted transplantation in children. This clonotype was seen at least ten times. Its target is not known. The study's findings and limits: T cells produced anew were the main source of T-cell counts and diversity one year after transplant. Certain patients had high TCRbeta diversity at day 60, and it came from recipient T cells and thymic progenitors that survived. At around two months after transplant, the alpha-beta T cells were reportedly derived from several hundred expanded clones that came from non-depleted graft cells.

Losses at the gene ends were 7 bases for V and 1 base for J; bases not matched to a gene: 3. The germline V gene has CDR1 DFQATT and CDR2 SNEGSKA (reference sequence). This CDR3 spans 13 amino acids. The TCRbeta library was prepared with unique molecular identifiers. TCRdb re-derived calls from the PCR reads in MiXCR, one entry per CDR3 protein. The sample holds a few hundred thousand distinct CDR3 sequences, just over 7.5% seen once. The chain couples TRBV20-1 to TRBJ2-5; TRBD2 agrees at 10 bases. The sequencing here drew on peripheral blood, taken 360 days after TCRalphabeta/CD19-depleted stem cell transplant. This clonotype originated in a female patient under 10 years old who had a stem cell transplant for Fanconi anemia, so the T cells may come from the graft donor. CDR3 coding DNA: TGCAGTGTCCGACTAGCGGGCCAAGAGACCCAGTACTTC. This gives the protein CSVRLAGQETQYF.